These 29 T cell receptor beta chains were all obtained from the same sample, sequenced in a study of T cells in Graves' hyperthyroidism and ophthalmopathy. Template material for amplifying TCR beta CDR3 regions consisted of RNA transcripts. First-round RT-PCR with HTBI primers amplified the TCR CDR3 region. TCRdb reprocessed the multiplex PCR reads via MiXCR and lists one record per CDR3 protein. The data hold tens of thousands of distinct CDR3 sequences, with 40% to 55% observed a single time. Sequencing was carried out using blood. These receptors originate from a woman in her twenties or thirties with Graves' hyperthyroidism.

The chain is built from TRBV5-8 and TRBJ1-1; D not resolved. The V and J ends lost 0 bases and 2 bases respectively, with 11 bases between them. Per the germline V gene, CDR1 is SGHTS and CDR2 is YDEGEE. The length of the CDR3 is 15 residues. The CDR3 spells CASSLVLATNTEAFF. The CDR3 bases are TGTGCCAGCAGCTTGGTCTTGGCCACCAACACTGAAGCTTTCTTT.

The chain combines TRBV7-9 with TRBJ1-4; no firm D call. The germline V and J ends were trimmed by 5 bases and 14 bases, with 15 bases remaining between them. Germline CDR1 reads SEHNR; CDR2 reads FQNEAQ (reference sequence). The CDR3 loop spans 12 amino acids. CDR3 amino acids: CASSQERTRLFF. The CDR3, as DNA: TGTGCCAGCAGCCAGGAGCGCACTCGGCTGTTTTTT.

This clonotype has ten or more counts. V is TRBV6-5 and J is TRBJ2-5; D is possibly TRBD1 (5 bases). The V and J ends lost 6 bases and 7 bases respectively, with 15 bases between them. CDR1 MNHEY and CDR2 SVGAGI come from the germline V gene. The CDR3 totals 13 residues. CDR3: CASSRNRQGTQYF. CDR3 nucleotide sequence: TGTGCCAGCAGCCGGAACAGGCAGGGGACCCAGTACTTC.

The table lists this clonotype with many counts. The chain links TRBV15 to TRBJ1-1; D remains ambiguous. CDR1 LNHNV and CDR2 YYDKDF come from the germline V gene (reference sequence). The V gene lost 6 bases and the J gene lost 4 bases, with 15 bases spanning the gap. The CDR3 contains 14 residues. Here the CDR3 reads CATRPRLGSTEAFF. The CDR3 DNA is TGTGCCACCAGACCCAGGCTTGGTTCCACTGAAGCTTTCTTT.

This sequence joins TRBV5-1 and TRBJ2-1; D possibly matches TRBD1 or TRBD2 (5 bases each). CDR3 length: 15 residues. Trimming took off 4 bases at V and 7 bases at J, with 18 bases between the two ends. The germline gives CDR1 SGHRS, CDR2 YFSETQ. CDR3 sequence: CASSRDVRSTNEQFF. The CDR3 DNA follows: TGCGCCAGCAGCCGGGACGTAAGGTCAACTAATGAGCAGTTCTTC.

The rearrangement uses TRBV15 and TRBJ1-5, with no clear D. CDR3 length: 13 amino acids. The germline CDR1 and CDR2 sequences are LNHNV and YYDKDF (reference sequence). Trimming removed 0 bases at V and 8 bases at J, with 8 bases between. The CDR3 DNA reads as TGTGCCACCAGCAGAGATGGCGGAGAGCCCCAGCATTTT. Translation: CATSRDGGEPQHF. Supplemented by reference TRBV15 and TRBJ1-5, the full variable domain reads DAMVIQNPRYQVTQFGKPVTLSCSQTLNHNVMYWYQQKSSQAPKLLFHYYDKDFNNEADTPDNFQSRRPNTSFCFLDIRSPGLGDTAMYLCATSRDGGEPQHFGDGTRLSIL.

This clonotype was detected once. CDR3 residues: CASSPGLAHSPLHF. CDR3 DNA sequence: TGTGCCAGCAGCCCGGGACTGGCACATTCACCCCTCCACTTT. The chain recombines TRBV9 with TRBJ1-6; D may be TRBD1 (5 bases). Trimming took off 4 bases at V and 8 bases at J, with 13 bases between the two ends. Germline CDR1 and CDR2: SGDLS and YYNGEE. The CDR3 runs to 14 residues.

This clonotype is medium-sized (0.01 to 0.1%) in the sample. V usage is TRBV29-1 and J usage is TRBJ2-7; 10 bases agree with TRBD1. Germline trimming cut 5 bases from V and 3 bases from J; bases unmatched to any gene: 10. In germline, CDR1 is SQVTM, CDR2 ANQGSEA. The CDR3 loop spans 15 amino acids. CDR3 protein: CSVYGGTGEYYEQYF. CDR3 nucleotides: TGCAGCGTTTATGGAGGGACAGGGGAATACTACGAGCAGTACTTC.

In this sample, this clonotype turned up many times. The chain combines TRBV10-2 with TRBJ2-2; 12 nucleotides agree with TRBD1. CDR3 size: 18 residues. With 4 bases clipped from V and 6 bases from J, the junction kept 12 bases outside the gene matches. Germline CDR1 is WSHSY and CDR2 is SAAADI. The CDR3 DNA sequence: TGCGCCAGCAGTGGAGGGTGGCGGGGACAGGGGGCTTCCGGGGAGCTGTTTTTT. Its protein is CASSGGWRGQGASGELFF.

This clonotype was counted at least ten times. The CDR3 sequence: CASSQVGLAGVSGANVLTF. For the CDR3, the DNA is TGCGCCAGCAGCCAAGTGGGACTAGCGGGAGTCTCAGGGGCCAACGTCCTGACTTTC. The chain employs TRBV4-1 and TRBJ2-6; 14 positions match TRBD2. V gave up 1 base and J gave up 4 bases; unmatched junction bases: 6. CDR3 length equals 19 residues. Per germline, CDR1 MGHRA and CDR2 YSYEKL.

Note on this clonotype: Germline is not matched at one junction end, which may reflect a read error. CDR3 sequence: CASSQGTDRYGQYF. The CDR3 bases are TGTGCCAGCAGTCAAGGTACGGACAGATACGGGCAGTACTTC. This chain connects TRBV4-2 to TRBJ2-7, with a tentative D call TRBD1 (6 bases). CDR3 size: 14 residues. CDR1 is LGHNA and CDR2 is YNFKEQ in the germline V gene.

This clonotype was detected ten times or more. This chain links TRBV3-1 with TRBJ1-4, with D possibly matching TRBD1 (6 bases). Per the germline V gene, CDR1 is LGHDT and CDR2 is YNNKEL (reference sequence). The V end was cut by 0 bases, the J end by 13 bases, with 12 bases between. The CDR3 has 13 residues. CDR3 sequence (DNA): TGTGCCAGCAGCCAAGATCGTGGGGGCCGACTGTTTTTT. It is translated as CASSQDRGGRLFF.

This clonotype was seen ten or more times. V and J are TRBV30 and TRBJ1-1, with 7 nucleotides matching TRBD1. The CDR3 loop spans 13 amino acids. V lost 2 bases, J lost 4 bases, and 4 bases stayed unmatched. The germline gives CDR1 GTSNPN, CDR2 SVGIG (reference sequence). CDR3 protein: CAWSQQGSTEAFF. In nucleotides, the CDR3 is TGTGCCTGGAGTCAACAGGGGTCCACTGAAGCTTTCTTT. Variable domain in full (rest from reference TRBV30 and TRBJ1-1): SQTIHQWPATLVQPVGSPLSLECTVEGTSNPNLYWYRQAAGRGLQLLFYSVGIGQISSEVPQNLSASRPQDRQFILSSKKLLLSDSGFYLCAWSQQGSTEAFFGQGTRLTVV.

The genes are TRBV24-1 and TRBJ2-2; D possibly corresponds to TRBD1 (6 bases). Trimming left V 8 bases short and J 1 base short, with 16 bases between. Germline V gene sequence: CDR1 KGHDR, CDR2 SFDVKD. This CDR3 comprises 16 residues. CDR3 DNA: TGTGCCACCACCGACACACCGGGACAGAACACCGGGGAGCTGTTTTTT. Its translation is CATTDTPGQNTGELFF.

By share of the sample, this clonotype is medium-sized. The J gene is TRBJ2-3, the V gene TRBV2; D gene unclear. Germline V gene lookup returns CDR1 SNHLY and CDR2 FYNNEI. Trimming cost V 6 bases and J 0 bases, with 10 bases left between them. The CDR3 covers 14 residues. The CDR3 nucleotides are TGTGCCAGCAGCGCCCGGTCTAGCACAGATACGCAGTATTTT. It yields the protein CASSARSSTDTQYF.

As DNA, the CDR3 is TGTGCCAGCAGACTAGCGGGATTTTTGTATGAGCAGTTCTTC. Its translation: CASRLAGFLYEQFF. The gene calls are TRBV7-6 and TRBJ2-1; TRBD2 matches at 10 bases. Unmatched junction bases numbered 7, after V lost 6 bases and J lost 8 bases. This CDR3 region has 14 residues. Germline V lookup: CDR1 SGHVS, CDR2 FNYEAQ.

The V gene is TRBV29-1, the J gene TRBJ1-2; TRBD1 aligns across 12 bases. This CDR3 has 14 residues. CDR1 is SQVTM and CDR2 is ANQGSEA in the germline V gene. The V segment lost 6 bases and the J segment 6 bases; nucleotides outside the gene matches: 8. CDR3 DNA: TGCAGCGTGGGGGCGGGACAGGGGGCGGATGGCTACACCTTC. Translation gives CSVGAGQGADGYTF.

This chain links TRBV9 with TRBJ1-4, with D uncertain. The V and J ends lost 0 bases and 3 bases respectively, with 9 bases between them. The germline V gene has CDR1 SGDLS and CDR2 YYNGEE. This CDR3 contains 15 residues. CDR3 loop: CASSVGRISNEKLFF. CDR3 nucleotide sequence: TGTGCCAGCAGCGTAGGTCGGATCTCTAATGAAAAACTGTTTTTT.

Details on this clonotype: A clone one base away is much larger, so this may be a read error. This rearrangement joins TRBV30 to TRBJ2-1, with D maybe TRBD1 (6 bases). Germline-derived CDR1 and CDR2 are GTSNPN and SVGIG (reference sequence). The CDR3 contains 12 residues. This chain's CDR3 is CAWLQGPNELFF. The DNA of the CDR3 is TGTGCCTGGCTACAGGGCCCCAATGAGCTGTTCTTC.

This clonotype was seen repeatedly, ten times or more. The rearrangement joins TRBV6-5 to TRBJ2-5; TRBD1 might be the D (6 bases). The germline V gene has CDR1 MNHEY and CDR2 SVGAGI. The CDR3 spans 13 residues. V shed 6 bases and J shed 5 bases, with 13 bases lying between them. The CDR3 DNA is TGTGCCAGCAGGGGACACGGCCGGGAGACCCAGTACTTC. It yields the protein CASRGHGRETQYF.

This clonotype occurred many times. DNA of the CDR3: TGTGCCAGCAGCTTACGCCTGGGGGAGACCCAGTACTTC. It translates to CASSLRLGETQYF. This chain uses TRBV7-2 with TRBJ2-5; D not certain. CDR3 length: 13 amino acids. V was cut by 2 bases and J by 5 bases, with 9 bases left in between. Germline V gene lookup returns CDR1 SGHTA and CDR2 FQGNSA.

This clonotype was seen repeatedly, ten times or more. This chain connects TRBV6-5 to TRBJ1-2; tentative D call: TRBD1 (6 bases). Per the germline V gene, CDR1 is MNHEY and CDR2 is SVGAGI. V was trimmed by 7 bases and J by 8 bases, leaving 23 bases between them. The CDR3 consists of 15 residues. The CDR3 is CASTKLQGSVEGYTF. CDR3 sequence (DNA): TGTGCCAGCACTAAACTACAGGGCTCGGTGGAAGGCTACACCTTC.

This clonotype has a count of ten or more. The chain couples TRBV20-1 to TRBJ2-1; 10 bases are a match to TRBD2. The germline V gene has CDR1 DFQATT and CDR2 SNEGSKA (reference sequence). After removal of 0 bases from V and 6 bases from J, the junction contained 8 bases not matched to a gene. The CDR3 consists of 16 residues. In DNA, the CDR3 is TGCAGTGCTAGAGATAGCAGCGGGAGGGCGGTCAATGAGCAGTTCTTC. Residues: CSARDSSGRAVNEQFF.

This clonotype was counted many times. The chain uses TRBV27 and TRBJ2-1; tentatively, D is TRBD1 or TRBD2 (6 bases each). The ends were cut back, 4 bases at V and 7 bases at J, with 17 bases in the middle. Germline lookup yields CDR1 MNHEY and CDR2 SMNVEV (reference sequence). This CDR3 has 15 amino acids. CDR3 DNA: TGTGCCAGCAGTTCCCTAGGGGGAGGAGGAAATGAGCAGTTCTTC. It translates to CASSSLGGGGNEQFF.

The rearrangement joins TRBV7-2 to TRBJ2-3; 10 positions agree with TRBD2. The ends lost 5 bases at V and 4 bases at J; junction bases unmatched: 12. CDR3 length: 17 amino acids. Germline V gives CDR1 SGHTA, CDR2 FQGNSA. This CDR3 is CASSPRGAGGMSDTQYF. In nucleotides, the CDR3 is TGTGCCAGCAGCCCCCGGGGAGCGGGGGGGATGTCAGATACGCAGTATTTT.

This clonotype was recorded many times. This sequence joins TRBV28 and TRBJ1-2; D uncertain. The germline CDR1 and CDR2 sequences are MDHEN and SYDVKM. The CDR3 spans 13 residues. Trimming took off 10 bases at V and 0 bases at J, with 12 bases between the two ends. The CDR3 DNA is TGTGCCACCTTCTCGGGGTCTAACTATGGCTACACCTTC. Translating gives CATFSGSNYGYTF.

The chain recombines TRBV5-1 with TRBJ2-7, with 9 bases matching TRBD2. CDR1 SGHRS and CDR2 YFSETQ come from the germline V gene. V was pared by 3 bases and J by 3 bases, with 1 base of the junction left unmatched. The CDR3 covers 13 residues. The CDR3, as DNA: TGCGCCAGCAGCTCTAGCGGGATCTACGAGCAGTACTTC. Protein: CASSSSGIYEQYF.

The rearrangement links TRBV5-1 to TRBJ2-2; no reliable D call. The CDR3 has 19 residues. V was cut by 1 base and J by 3 bases, with 22 bases left in between. Germline V gene sequence: CDR1 SGHRS, CDR2 YFSETQ. Here the CDR3 DNA reads TGCGCCAGCAGCTTGTTGGGGTCTGAAGCTAGACGAGACACCGGGGAGCTGTTTTTT. Protein: CASSLLGSEARRDTGELFF.

As for this clonotype: A much larger clonotype is one base distant, so this may be a read error. This chain uses TRBV30 with TRBJ2-1, with 7 positions matching TRBD1. The CDR3 extends over 14 amino acids. Germline CDR1 is GTSNPN and CDR2 is SVGIG (reference sequence). Trimming took 5 bases from V and 9 from J; bases not matched to a gene: 13. The CDR3 coding sequence is TGTGCCTGGGGGATGGGACAGCAAGTTAGTGAGCAGTTCTTC. It is translated as CAWGMGQQVSEQFF.